A single sample gave rise to the 23 T cell receptor beta chains below, sequenced in a study of PD-1 blockade in classical Hodgkin lymphoma. Some clones are missing from TCRdb's copy, which holds only in-frame ones; the method was immunoSEQ multiplex PCR. The profile shows around 17,000 clones, about 71% of them singletons. Stated time point: cycle 4 day 1 (C4D1), after five to seven weeks of nivolumab. Autologous stem cell transplantation was followed by relapse in every patient, and brentuximab vedotin exposure varied. Material: peripheral blood mononuclear cells (PBMCs), obtained before the fourth cycle of nivolumab. The receptor set was obtained from a human donor with classical Hodgkin lymphoma.

The sample holds one count of this clone. V gene TRBV18 combines with J gene TRBJ2-3, with TRBD2 matching over 8 bases. V lost 2 bases to trimming and J lost 4 bases; unmatched junction nucleotides: 2. The CDR3 spans 14 residues. CDR1 and CDR2 (germline): KGHSH, LQKENI. The CDR3 sequence is CASSPSGGSDTQYF. The CDR3, as DNA: TGTGCCAGCTCACCATCGGGGGGGTCAGATACGCAGTATTTT.

This clone came up a few times. The rearrangement uses TRBV10-3 and TRBJ2-1, with 9 bases identical to TRBD1. With V trimmed by 6 bases and J by 6 bases, 6 bases remained unmatched. The CDR3 loop spans 14 amino acids. Germline CDR1 is ENHRY and CDR2 is SYGVKD. The CDR3 DNA reads TGTGCCATCAGGGACAGGGGTACTGGCAATGAGCAGTTCTTC. Translating gives CAIRDRGTGNEQFF.

This clone was observed a handful of times. V is TRBV13 and J is TRBJ2-1; TRBD2 agrees at 8 bases. This CDR3 contains 15 residues. Trimming took 0 bases from V and 9 from J; bases not matched to a gene: 7. Germline CDR1 and CDR2: PRHDT and FYEKMQ (reference sequence). CDR3 bases: TGTGCCAGCAGCTTAGGCTCAGCGGGAGATAGTGAGCAGTTCTTC. This gives the protein CASSLGSAGDSEQFF.

The rearrangement uses TRBV14 and TRBJ1-6; 7 bases match TRBD1. The CDR3 totals 15 residues. Trimming cost V 3 bases and J 8 bases; bases outside gene matches: 7. Germline loops: CDR1 SGHDN, CDR2 FVKESK. CDR3 DNA sequence: TGTGCCAGCAGCCAGAGAAGACAGGGCGATTCACCCCTCCACTTT. Protein: CASSQRRQGDSPLHF. The whole variable domain, remainder taken from reference TRBV14 and TRBJ1-6, is EAGVTQFPSHSVIEKGQTVTLRCDPISGHDNLYWYRRVMGKEIKFLLHFVKESKQDESGMPNNRFLAERTGGTYSTLKVQPAELEDSGVYFCASSQRRQGDSPLHFGNGTRLTVT.

The rearrangement uses TRBV25-1 and TRBJ2-3; a possible D gene is TRBD2 (6 bases). The germline V and J ends were trimmed by 8 bases and 5 bases, with 14 bases remaining between them. Germline assignment: CDR1 MGHDK and CDR2 SYGVNS. The CDR3 is 13 residues long. The CDR3 DNA is TGTGCCAGCGGGGAGGTTCGACTAGATACGCAGTATTTT. Encoded protein: CASGEVRLDTQYF.

CDR3 in DNA: TGTGCCAGCTCACCAAACCGGTTAGGGAGCCAAGAGACCCAGTACTTC. Residues: CASSPNRLGSQETQYF. The chain links TRBV18 to TRBJ2-5; possible D gene TRBD2, 5 bases. Germline CDR1 and CDR2: KGHSH and LQKENI. Trimming stripped 2 bases from V and 1 base from J, with 14 bases between. CDR3 length: 16 amino acids.

The rearrangement joins TRBV7-8 to TRBJ2-2; possible D gene TRBD1, 6 bases. The V end lost 5 bases, the J end lost 1 base, and 14 bases lay between the germline ends. Germline V CDR1 and CDR2: SGHVS, FQNEAQ. The length of the CDR3 is 16 residues. In DNA, the CDR3 is TGTGCCAGCAGCGCAACCGGGACACAGAACACCGGGGAGCTGTTTTTT. It is translated as CASSATGTQNTGELFF. The full variable domain, rest sourced from reference TRBV7-8 and TRBJ2-2, is GAGVSQSPRYKVAKRGQDVALRCDPISGHVSLFWYQQALGQGPEFLTYFQNEAQLDKSGLPSDRFFAERPEGSVSTLKIQRTQQEDSAVYLCASSATGTQNTGELFFGEGSRLTVL.

The rearrangement joins TRBV28 to TRBJ2-7; 10 bases line up with TRBD1. CDR1 is MDHEN, CDR2 SYDVKM, per germline. The CDR3 has 16 residues. Trimming took 5 bases from V and 4 from J; bases not matched to a gene: 11. The CDR3 here is CASSPALTGGGYEQYF. Here the CDR3 DNA reads TGTGCCAGCAGTCCCGCTCTGACAGGGGGCGGATACGAGCAGTACTTC.

The chain carries TRBV15 and TRBJ2-7; possible D gene TRBD1, 6 bases. Germline values: CDR1 LNHNV, CDR2 YYDKDF (reference sequence). CDR3 length equals 13 residues. Trimming cost V 0 bases and J 7 bases, with 10 bases left between them. The CDR3 DNA follows: TGTGCCACCAGCAGAGACAGGGGTCGGGAGCAGTACTTC. It encodes CATSRDRGREQYF.

The chain has TRBV5-1 and TRBJ2-1, with D perhaps assigned TRBD1 or TRBD2 (5 bases each). The CDR3 covers 14 residues. Germline CDR1 reads SGHRS; CDR2 reads YFSETQ. V was pared by 3 bases and J by 4 bases, with 11 bases between. The CDR3 here is CASSSGTQYNEQFF. The CDR3 nucleotides read TGCGCCAGCAGCTCAGGGACCCAGTACAATGAGCAGTTCTTC.

By share, this clone counts as medium-sized (0.01 to 0.1%). The rearrangement links TRBV14 to TRBJ2-3, with 10 positions matching TRBD2. CDR3 length equals 15 residues. Germline trimming cut 6 bases from V and 3 bases from J; bases unmatched to any gene: 6. Germline V gene sequence: CDR1 SGHDN, CDR2 FVKESK. The CDR3 loop reads CASSHSGRMTDTQYF. DNA for the CDR3: TGTGCCAGCAGTCATAGCGGGAGGATGACAGATACGCAGTATTTT.

The chain joins TRBV5-1 to TRBJ2-5; 8 nucleotides agree with TRBD2. With 1 base clipped from V and 2 bases from J, the junction kept 13 bases outside the gene matches. Germline V gene sequence: CDR1 SGHRS, CDR2 YFSETQ. The CDR3 has 18 residues. The CDR3 nucleotides are TGCGCCAGCAGCTTGAGGTCAGGTTTGACTAGCGAACAAGAGACCCAGTACTTC. Its translation: CASSLRSGLTSEQETQYF.

The chain is built from TRBV29-1 and TRBJ1-3; D is ambiguous. Germline loops: CDR1 SQVTM, CDR2 ANQGSEA. V lost 7 bases and J 2 bases, leaving 9 bases between the germline ends. This CDR3 comprises 12 residues. The chain's CDR3 is CSAHKAGNTIYF. DNA for the CDR3: TGCAGCGCACACAAAGCTGGAAACACCATATATTTT. The full variable domain, with the rest looked up from reference TRBV29-1 and TRBJ1-3, is SAVISQKPSRDICQRGTSLTIQCQVDSQVTMMFWYRQQPGQSLTLIATANQGSEATYESGFVIDKFPISRPNLTFSTLTVSNMSPEDSSIYLCSAHKAGNTIYFGEGSWLTVV.

The rearrangement joins TRBV29-1 to TRBJ1-2; tentative D call: TRBD1 (6 bases). CDR3 size: 14 residues. Looked up from germline, CDR1 is SQVTM and CDR2 is ANQGSEA. The germline V and J ends were trimmed by 6 bases and 9 bases, with 23 bases remaining between them. The CDR3 sequence: CSVAGGPQALSYTF. In DNA, the CDR3 is TGCAGCGTCGCGGGGGGCCCCCAGGCCCTAAGCTACACCTTC.

This chain links TRBV10-3 with TRBJ2-5, with D possibly being TRBD2 (7 bases). Trimming removed 3 bases from V and 5 bases from J, with 13 bases in between. Germline CDR1 ENHRY, CDR2 SYGVKD. The CDR3 is 14 amino acids. The CDR3 protein is CAISDMGGRETQYF. The DNA of the CDR3 is TGTGCCATCAGTGATATGGGGGGGCGGGAGACCCAGTACTTC.

The V call is TRBV6-5, the J call TRBJ2-2; D is unresolved. The CDR3 covers 15 residues. With 0 bases removed from V and 2 bases from J, the gap between germline ends came to 7 bases. Germline assignment: CDR1 MNHEY and CDR2 SVGAGI. The CDR3 protein is CASSYSTTNTGELFF. The CDR3 DNA is TGTGCCAGCAGTTACTCGACAACCAACACCGGGGAGCTGTTTTTT.

This clone has just a few counts. This sequence joins TRBV21-1 and TRBJ1-4; the table's D call of TRBD1 was not tested on the DNA. TRBV21-1 is labeled a pseudogene. This CDR3 is 14 amino acids long. The CDR3: CASGTGGGNEKLFF. DNA for the CDR3: TGTGCCAGCGGGACAGGGGGAGGTAATGAAAAACTGTTTTTT.

The rearrangement uses TRBV14 and TRBJ2-1, with 9 nucleotides matching TRBD2. This CDR3 spans 16 amino acids. V shed 2 bases, J shed 4 bases, and the junction held 6 bases outside the gene matches. Germline CDR1 and CDR2: SGHDN and FVKESK. The CDR3 DNA follows: TGTGCCAGCAGCCAATGGGTAGCGGGAGTTTACAATGAGCAGTTCTTC. This encodes CASSQWVAGVYNEQFF.

This clone was seen more than once but under ten times. This CDR3 reads CASSTYSGNTIYF. The CDR3 coding sequence is TGTGCCAGCTCCACCTACTCTGGAAACACCATATATTTT. J is TRBJ1-3 and V is TRBV18; the D is unclear. V lost 6 bases, J lost 0 bases, and 6 bases lay in between. The CDR3 spans 13 residues. CDR1 KGHSH and CDR2 LQKENI come from the germline V gene.

The V gene is TRBV9, the J gene TRBJ2-3; no clear D gene. CDR1 SGDLS and CDR2 YYNGEE come from the germline V gene. The V end was cut by 2 bases, the J end by 1 base, with 14 bases between. The CDR3 consists of 16 residues. The CDR3 nucleotides are TGTGCCAGCAGCGTTATGACGCGGAGAGGCACAGATACGCAGTATTTT. Translation gives CASSVMTRRGTDTQYF.

The chain employs TRBV4-2 and TRBJ2-5; maybe TRBD1 (5 bases). Per germline, CDR1 LGHNA and CDR2 YNFKEQ. V shed 2 bases and J shed 1 base, with 8 bases lying between them. This CDR3 spans 14 amino acids. The DNA for the CDR3 is TGTGCCAGCAGCCAACCCGACAGCCAAGAGACCCAGTACTTC. Translation: CASSQPDSQETQYF.

The rearrangement links TRBV5-1 to TRBJ2-2; 9 bases are a match to TRBD1. Per the germline V gene, CDR1 is SGHRS and CDR2 is YFSETQ. The V and J ends lost 3 bases and 0 bases, in that order; junction bases with no gene match: 3. The CDR3 loop spans 16 amino acids. This chain's CDR3 is CASSWRQGANTGELFF. Here the CDR3 DNA reads TGCGCCAGCAGCTGGAGACAGGGGGCGAACACCGGGGAGCTGTTTTTT.

This chain uses TRBV6-1 with TRBJ2-4; D is unresolved. This CDR3 contains 13 residues. Per the germline V gene, CDR1 is MNHNS and CDR2 is SASEGT. V gave up 6 bases and J gave up 3 bases, with 9 bases separating them. The CDR3 protein is CASRSSDKNIQYF. CDR3 coding DNA: TGTGCCAGCAGATCTTCCGACAAAAACATTCAGTACTTC.